Below, one TCR beta chain is given with its context. What it binds is not known. The data were taken from a study of cytomegalovirus exposure and HLA in healthy donors. The PCR made use of 60 Vbeta and 13 Jbeta primers. Clones were read by immunoSEQ multiplex PCR, and TCRdb kept only the in-frame ones, dropping some. The table includes 110,000 to 150,000 clones, nearly 80% detected once. Points from the study as a whole: Later on, an analysis found that several of the most significant clusters appeared to be linked to common viral pathogens, which included parvovirus B19.

Germline V gene data show CDR1 as MNHEY and CDR2 as SMNVEV (reference sequence). V gave up 6 bases and J gave up 5 bases, with 14 bases separating them. The CDR3 runs to 14 residues. The specimen was PBMCs. The sequence was obtained from a woman in her twenties or thirties in good health and CMV-seronegative. The rearrangement links TRBV27 to TRBJ2-1; a weak D match, TRBD1 (6 bases). The CDR3 DNA reads TGTGCCAGCAGGGACGGGACACCTAACAATGAGCAGTTCTTC. Amino acids: CASRDGTPNNEQFF.